Listed below are T cell receptor beta chains from one sample, sequenced in a study of shared clonotypes between healthy human individuals. Sequencing used immunoSEQ multiplex PCR; TCRdb keeps in-frame clones, though not all of them. The table lists some 2.1 million clones, about 95% of them singletons. The specimen sequenced was naive CD8+ T cells sorted from blood. All receptors come from a young man in good health. The CDR3 runs from the conserved cysteine through the conserved F or W. D genes are given only for firm matches. The size field is filled for only some rows; it gives once, few, many or a size class.

>TRBD1|TRBJ1-5|TRBV10-2|18|once
TGCGCCAGCAGTGAGGGGGACAGGGGTCCAGGTAGCAATCAGCCCCAGCATTTT
CASSEGDRGPGSNQPQHF
>.|TRBJ1-4|TRBV21-1|19|.
TGTGCCAGCAGCAAACAGGGGTCCCCACCCAACCTACTAAATGAAAAACTGTTTTTT
CASSKQGSPPNLLNEKLFF
>TRBD2|TRBJ2-5|TRBV7-9|17|.
TGTGCCAGCAGCCAAGATACGCCTAGCGGGACACAAGAGACCCAGTACTTC
CASSQDTPSGTQETQYF
>.|TRBJ2-7|TRBV28|17|.
TGTGCCAGCAGTCTGAAACCTCGGGACTCGAGCTCCTACGAGCAGTACTTC
CASSLKPRDSSSYEQYF
>.|TRBJ1-2|TRBV27|16|.
TGTGCCAGCAGTTTAATGGGGGGAGAGGGGCCCTATGGCTACACCTTC
CASSLMGGEGPYGYTF
>.|TRBJ2-1|TRBV7-9|15|.
TGTGCCAGCAGCTTAGTGGGGGCGCACGGGAATGAGCAGTTCTTC
CASSLVGAHGNEQFF
>.|TRBJ2-7|TRBV6-5|14|once
TGTGCCAGCACCACCGGGCAGGGAAACCACGAGCAGTACTTC
CASTTGQGNHEQYF
>.|TRBJ1-1|TRBV27|17|.
TGTGCCAGCAGTTTATCTTTCGGCAGGGGTGACAACACTGAAGCTTTCTTT
CASSLSFGRGDNTEAFF
>.|TRBJ1-5|TRBV21-1|14|.
TGTGCCAGCGGAACCGTAGGTAGCAATCAGCCCCAGCATTTT
CASGTVGSNQPQHF
>.|TRBJ1-4|TRBV5-3|15|.
TGTGCCAGAAGCTTGGCCGAGGGCATTGACGAAAAACTGTTTTTT
CARSLAEGIDEKLFF
>.|TRBJ2-2|TRBV9|18|.
TGTGCCAGCAGCGTAGGGGATAGCGGATACGCGAACACCGGGGAGCTGTTTTTT
CASSVGDSGYANTGELFF
>TRBD2|TRBJ2-7|TRBV5-6|15|once
TGTGCCAGCAGCTTTTCGCTCCGGGAGGCCTACGAGCAGTACTTC
CASSFSLREAYEQYF
>.|TRBJ2-5|TRBV7-9|14|once
TGTGCCAGCAGCTTCGGGGCAGCCGAGGAGACCCAGTACTTC
CASSFGAAEETQYF
>.|TRBJ2-2|TRBV5-6|14|.
TGTGCCAGCAGCACGACAGGGAACACCGGGGAGCTGTTTTTT
CASSTTGNTGELFF
>.|TRBJ2-7|TRBV5-6|12|.
TGTGCCAGCAGCACTCGCGTCGACGAGCAGTACTTC
CASSTRVDEQYF
>.|TRBJ2-1|TRBV28|13|.
TGTGCCAGCAGCGCCGTATTAGACAATGAGCAGTTCTTC
CASSAVLDNEQFF
>.|TRBJ1-2|TRBV5-4|14|.
TGTGCCAGCAGCTTGGGGACAGAGGCCTATGGCTACACCTTC
CASSLGTEAYGYTF
>TRBD1|TRBJ2-7|TRBV14|18|.
TGTGCCAGCAGCCAAGATTGGCCCGGGACAGGGGGCCCCTACGAGCAGTACTTC
CASSQDWPGTGGPYEQYF
>.|TRBJ1-4|TRBV11-2|14|few
TGTGCCAGCAGCGGGCAGGGAATGTATGAAAAACTGTTTTTT
CASSGQGMYEKLFF
>TRBD2|TRBJ2-3|TRBV9|15|.
TGTGCCAGCTCTCTGCGGGGGGGCCCCGCAGATACGCAGTATTTT
CASSLRGGPADTQYF
>TRBD2|TRBJ2-1|TRBV4-1|17|.
TGCGCCAGCAGCCAAGATAGGCGGGGGGGCGCCCGGAATGAGCAGTTCTTC
CASSQDRRGGARNEQFF
>.|TRBJ1-6|TRBV10-2|15|.
TGCGCCACCCGGGGACTCCAGGACTATAATTCACCCCTCCACTTT
CATRGLQDYNSPLHF
>.|TRBJ2-1|TRBV7-9|11|.
TGTGCAAATCGGTGGGGTAATGAGCAGTTCTTC
CANRWGNEQFF
>TRBD2|TRBJ2-7|TRBV5-1|16|.
TGCGCCAGCAGGCGGGAGGTTAGCGGGATTCAGTACGAGCAGTACTTC
CASRREVSGIQYEQYF
>TRBD2|TRBJ2-7|TRBV13|17|.
TGTGCCAGCAGCTTAGGCCTCGGGCTAGCGGGGGCCTACGAGCAGTACTTC
CASSLGLGLAGAYEQYF
>TRBD1|TRBJ1-1|TRBV6-5|13|.
TGTGCCAGCAGTTACAGTTCAGGGGGCTTAGCTTTCTTT
CASSYSSGGLAFF
>.|TRBJ2-2|TRBV27|12|.
TGTGCCAGCAGTCAGGGCACCGGGGAGCTGTTTTTT
CASSQGTGELFF
>TRBD1|TRBJ2-2|TRBV6-1|14|.
TGTGCCAGCAGTGAAACAGGGGGAACCGGGGAGCTGTTTTTT
CASSETGGTGELFF
>TRBD1|TRBJ2-7|TRBV6-1|13|.
TGTGCCAGCAGTGGATGGACAGGGGAAGAGCAGTACTTC
CASSGWTGEEQYF
>TRBD2|TRBJ2-1|TRBV2|16|.
TGTGCCAGCAGGAACGCGGGGGTTAGGGAAGACAATGAGCAGTTCTTC
CASRNAGVREDNEQFF
>.|TRBJ2-1|TRBV9|15|.
TGTGCCAGCAGCGTAGTGACTACGAACATACACGAGCAGTTCTTC
CASSVVTTNIHEQFF
>.|TRBJ2-1|TRBV6-5|15|.
TGTGCCAGCAGGGGATTTGGGGAGTCTAACAATGAGCAGTTCTTC
CASRGFGESNNEQFF
>TRBD2|TRBJ2-1|TRBV29-1|17|.
TGCAGCGTCAAAGGACTAGAATCCCCCAACTCCTACAATGAGCAGTTCTTC
CSVKGLESPNSYNEQFF
>.|TRBJ1-1|TRBV7-9|15|once
TGTGCCAGCAGCTTAGGGGAGGGGGTTGTCACTGAAGCTTTCTTT
CASSLGEGVVTEAFF